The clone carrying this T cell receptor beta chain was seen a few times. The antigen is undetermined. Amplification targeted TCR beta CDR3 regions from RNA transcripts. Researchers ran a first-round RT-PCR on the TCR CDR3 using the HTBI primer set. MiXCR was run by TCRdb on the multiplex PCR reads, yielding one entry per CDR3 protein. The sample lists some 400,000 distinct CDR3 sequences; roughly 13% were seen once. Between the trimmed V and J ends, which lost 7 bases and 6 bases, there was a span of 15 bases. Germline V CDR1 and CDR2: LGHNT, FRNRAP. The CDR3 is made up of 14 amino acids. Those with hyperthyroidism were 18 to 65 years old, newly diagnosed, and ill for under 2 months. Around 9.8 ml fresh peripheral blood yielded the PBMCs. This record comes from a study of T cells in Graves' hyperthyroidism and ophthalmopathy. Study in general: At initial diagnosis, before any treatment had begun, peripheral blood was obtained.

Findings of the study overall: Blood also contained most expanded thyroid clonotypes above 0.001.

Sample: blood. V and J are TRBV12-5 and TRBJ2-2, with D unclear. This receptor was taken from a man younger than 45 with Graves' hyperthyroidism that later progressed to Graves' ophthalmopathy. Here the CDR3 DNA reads TGTGCTAGTGCCCCCTCTCACCTCGCCGGGGAGCTGTTTTTT. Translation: CASAPSHLAGELFF.